Each of the 30 T cell receptor beta chains below was sequenced from the same sample in a study of shared clonotypes between healthy human individuals. The method was immunoSEQ multiplex PCR; TCRdb's version includes in-frame clones alone and lacks a portion of them. The table records hundreds of thousands of clones, roughly 95% of them present only once. In the naive CD8 group, cells lacked CD45RO and were positively selected for CCR7, so terminally differentiated effector memory CD45RA+ cells were left out. Sequencing used naive CD8+ T cells sorted from blood. These receptor sequences come from a woman younger than 45 in good health.

This chain connects TRBV27 to TRBJ1-2; 8 bases are a match to TRBD1. Germline assignment: CDR1 MNHEY and CDR2 SMNVEV (reference sequence). The CDR3 extends over 14 amino acids. The V gene end was trimmed by 5 bases and the J gene end by 3 bases; junction bases not matched to a gene: 5. The CDR3, as DNA: TGTGCCAGCAGTCTTACAGGGGGGGACTATGGCTACACCTTC. The encoded protein is CASSLTGGDYGYTF.

The gene calls are TRBV28 and TRBJ2-5, with D possibly called TRBD1 or TRBD2 (5 bases each). The germline gives CDR1 MDHEN, CDR2 SYDVKM. The V end was cut by 6 bases, the J end by 1 base, with 15 bases between. The CDR3 runs 15 residues. The CDR3 DNA sequence: TGTGCCAGCAGCCTCCCCACGGGGCTCCAAGAGACCCAGTACTTC. This gives the protein CASSLPTGLQETQYF.

The rearrangement uses TRBV27 and TRBJ2-5, with 10 positions matching TRBD2. Germline trimming cut 1 base from V and 7 bases from J; bases unmatched to any gene: 9. The CDR3 is made up of 16 amino acids. Germline loops: CDR1 MNHEY, CDR2 SMNVEV (reference sequence). The CDR3 reads CASSLLASGRSGTQYF. DNA of the CDR3: TGTGCCAGCAGTTTATTGGCTAGCGGGAGATCGGGGACCCAGTACTTC.

The chain carries TRBV11-2 and TRBJ2-7; D gene uncertain. The CDR3 has 11 residues. Trimming took off 1 base at V and 7 bases at J, with 5 bases between the two ends. Germline V lookup: CDR1 SGHAT, CDR2 FQNNGV. CDR3 amino acids: CASSLVWEQYF. The DNA of the CDR3 is TGTGCCAGCAGCTTAGTGTGGGAGCAGTACTTC.

The rearrangement links TRBV27 to TRBJ2-5, with 8 bases aligning to TRBD2. The ends lost 4 bases at V and 0 bases at J; junction bases unmatched: 7. The CDR3 sequence is 16 residues long. Germline values: CDR1 MNHEY, CDR2 SMNVEV (reference sequence). CDR3 region: CASSWGASGYQETQYF. CDR3 nucleotide sequence: TGTGCCAGCAGTTGGGGGGCTAGCGGGTACCAAGAGACCCAGTACTTC.

This clone appeared a few times. The J gene is TRBJ1-2, the V gene TRBV6-5; TRBD1 might be the D (5 bases). V was trimmed by 2 bases and J by 7 bases, leaving 5 bases between them. Germline V gene lookup returns CDR1 MNHEY and CDR2 SVGAGI. This CDR3 is built from 11 residues. The CDR3 bases are TGTGCCAGCAGTTACGGGACTGGCTACACCTTC. Protein: CASSYGTGYTF.

CDR3: CASSTSGAPTDTQYF. The CDR3 DNA reads as TGCGCCAGCAGCACGAGCGGGGCCCCCACAGATACGCAGTATTTT. The genes are TRBV4-1 and TRBJ2-3, with TRBD2 matching 7 bases. V lost 5 bases to trimming and J lost 2 bases; unmatched junction nucleotides: 7. The CDR3 is 15 residues long. Germline values: CDR1 MGHRA, CDR2 YSYEKL.

This sequence joins TRBV7-2 and TRBJ1-2; 7 nucleotides line up with TRBD1. The CDR3 runs to 14 residues. The V gene's germline CDR1 is SGHTA and CDR2 FQGNSA. V shed 5 bases and J 5 bases; nucleotides not matched to a gene: 8. DNA of the CDR3: TGTGCCAGCAGCCCCCCGACAGGGTTTTATGGCTACACCTTC. Translated, it gives CASSPPTGFYGYTF.

The sample holds a few counts of this clone. This chain links TRBV19 with TRBJ1-3, with D hard to call. V was clipped by 5 bases and J by 4 bases, with 12 bases between them. CDR3 length equals 14 residues. CDR1 is LNHDA, CDR2 SQIVND, per germline (reference sequence). The CDR3 protein is CASSPTAGGNTIYF. CDR3 nucleotide sequence: TGTGCCAGTAGTCCTACAGCGGGAGGAAACACCATATATTTT.

J is TRBJ2-7 and V is TRBV5-1; 8 nucleotides align to TRBD2. Looked up from germline, CDR1 is SGHRS and CDR2 is YFSETQ. J lost 3 bases, V lost 4 bases, and 9 bases had no gene match. The CDR3 totals 15 residues. The CDR3 region is CASSPGLGTVYEQYF. CDR3 sequence (DNA): TGCGCCAGCAGCCCGGGACTAGGTACGGTCTACGAGCAGTACTTC.

The chain links TRBV2 to TRBJ2-7; 7 bases map to TRBD1. The V and J ends lost 6 bases and 4 bases, in that order; junction bases with no gene match: 12. Germline CDR1 reads SNHLY; CDR2 reads FYNNEI. The CDR3 is 15 residues long. Written as DNA, the CDR3 is TGTGCCAGCAGGCTCCGGGACAGTGTCTGGTACGAGCAGTACTTC. Its protein product is CASRLRDSVWYEQYF.

The chain combines TRBV11-2 with TRBJ2-7; the match to TRBD1 covers 9 bases. Trimming took 1 base from V and 0 from J; bases not matched to a gene: 10. The germline gives CDR1 SGHAT, CDR2 FQNNGV. The CDR3 has 18 residues. The CDR3 DNA reads TGTGCCAGCAGCTTAGTCCGGGGTGACAGGGGGATCTCCTACGAGCAGTACTTC. This codes for CASSLVRGDRGISYEQYF.

This chain connects TRBV7-8 to TRBJ2-1, with 7 bases aligning to TRBD1. Germline values: CDR1 SGHVS, CDR2 FQNEAQ. With 5 bases clipped from V and 0 bases from J, the junction kept 4 bases outside the gene matches. This CDR3 has 15 residues. In DNA, the CDR3 is TGTGCCAGCAGCCATTCAGGGGGCTCCTACAATGAGCAGTTCTTC. As protein: CASSHSGGSYNEQFF. Looking up the rest from reference TRBV7-8 and TRBJ2-1 gives the full variable domain: GAGVSQSPRYKVAKRGQDVALRCDPISGHVSLFWYQQALGQGPEFLTYFQNEAQLDKSGLPSDRFFAERPEGSVSTLKIQRTQQEDSAVYLCASSHSGGSYNEQFFGPGTRLTVL.

V gene TRBV28 combines with J gene TRBJ1-2; D unclear. Germline values: CDR1 MDHEN, CDR2 SYDVKM. V shed 3 bases and J shed 2 bases, with 13 bases lying between them. CDR3 size: 15 residues. Written as DNA, the CDR3 is TGTGCCAGCAGTTTGCCCGGGATCCTAAACTATGGCTACACCTTC. This gives the protein CASSLPGILNYGYTF.

The V and J genes are TRBV5-6 and TRBJ2-7; D remains ambiguous. This CDR3 has 14 residues. Germline CDR1 reads SGHDT; CDR2 reads YYEEEE. With 1 base removed from V and 6 bases from J, the gap between germline ends came to 14 bases. CDR3 sequence (DNA): TGTGCCAGCAGCTTGTCAGCCCCAGCCGCCGAGCAGTACTTC. Amino acid sequence: CASSLSAPAAEQYF.

The V call is TRBV7-9, the J call TRBJ2-7, with 7 bases that match TRBD1. V gave up 4 bases and J gave up 3 bases; unmatched junction bases: 9. CDR1 is SEHNR, CDR2 FQNEAQ, per germline (reference sequence). This CDR3 is 15 amino acids long. CDR3 loop: CASSSVQGPNYEQYF. In DNA form, the CDR3 reads TGTGCCAGCAGCTCGGTACAGGGGCCAAACTACGAGCAGTACTTC.

The V call is TRBV9, the J call TRBJ1-2, with a possible D match to TRBD1 (5 bases). The CDR3 sequence is 13 residues long. Trimming cost V 0 bases and J 6 bases, with 9 bases left between them. Germline CDR1 SGDLS, CDR2 YYNGEE. The DNA of the CDR3 is TGTGCCAGCAGCGTAGGGGGGGTCGATGGCTACACCTTC. Its protein is CASSVGGVDGYTF.

The chain employs TRBV28 and TRBJ1-5; possibly TRBD1 for D (6 bases). V lost 6 bases, J lost 5 bases, and 17 bases lay in between. The CDR3 loop spans 15 amino acids. Germline loops: CDR1 MDHEN, CDR2 SYDVKM. This CDR3 is CASSLTGIGDQPQHF. As DNA, the CDR3 is TGTGCCAGCAGCCTAACAGGGATTGGAGATCAGCCCCAGCATTTT. Full variable domain (remainder filled in from reference TRBV28 and TRBJ1-5): DVKVTQSSRYLVKRTGEKVFLECVQDMDHENMFWYRQDPGLGLRLIYFSYDVKMKEKGDIPEGYSVSREKKERFSLILESASTNQTSMYLCASSLTGIGDQPQHFGDGTRLSIL.

As concerns this clone: The sample holds other DNA sequences that translate to the same CDR3. This chain links TRBV6-5 with TRBJ2-7; D possibly corresponds to TRBD2 (6 bases). Germline V CDR1 and CDR2: MNHEY, SVGAGI. The V end was cut by 0 bases, the J end by 4 bases, with 7 bases between. This CDR3 contains 13 residues. CDR3 sequence reads: CASSYSRGYEQYF. DNA of the CDR3: TGTGCCAGCAGTTACTCTCGGGGGTACGAGCAGTACTTC.

The chain links TRBV7-2 to TRBJ2-7; tentatively, D is TRBD1 (6 bases). V lost 5 bases to trimming and J lost 5 bases, with 19 bases between them. CDR1 and CDR2 (germline): SGHTA, FQGNSA. The CDR3 extends over 15 amino acids. The CDR3 reads CASSQSGDYFHEQYF. The CDR3 bases are TGTGCCAGCAGCCAATCAGGGGATTATTTCCACGAGCAGTACTTC.

This rearrangement joins TRBV2 to TRBJ1-4, with a weak D call TRBD1 (5 bases). The CDR3 extends over 17 amino acids. V was cut by 6 bases and J by 2 bases, with 19 bases left in between. CDR1 is SNHLY, CDR2 FYNNEI, per germline. DNA for the CDR3: TGTGCCAGCAGCCGGGGAGGGGCTTTCCGGACTAATGAAAAACTGTTTTTT. Amino acids: CASSRGGAFRTNEKLFF.

This chain uses TRBV27 with TRBJ2-7; D is possibly TRBD2 (6 bases). CDR3 length equals 14 residues. Germline lookup yields CDR1 MNHEY and CDR2 SMNVEV (reference sequence). V dropped 5 bases and J dropped 4 bases, with 15 bases sitting between them. The CDR3 coding sequence is TGTGCCAGCAGTATGCGGGGACCCGTATACGAGCAGTACTTC. Translating gives CASSMRGPVYEQYF.

The genes are TRBV28 and TRBJ1-3; the D is unclear. The germline V and J ends were trimmed by 6 bases and 4 bases, with 13 bases remaining between them. The CDR3 is 14 amino acids. The germline V gene encodes CDR1 MDHEN and CDR2 SYDVKM. CDR3 loop: CASSDPTLGNTIYF. The CDR3 coding sequence is TGTGCCAGCAGCGACCCGACATTGGGAAACACCATATATTTT.

The J gene is TRBJ2-1, the V gene TRBV4-2; TRBD2 matches 10 bases. V shed 0 bases and J 13 bases; nucleotides not matched to a gene: 6. CDR1 and CDR2 (germline): LGHNA, YNFKEQ. This CDR3 is built from 14 residues. As DNA, the CDR3 is TGTGCCAGCAGCCAAGATTCCCCTAGCGGGAGTCAGTTCTTC. As protein: CASSQDSPSGSQFF.

This chain links TRBV28 with TRBJ2-5, with TRBD2 identical over 9 bases. J was trimmed by 4 bases and V by 4 bases; bases with no gene match: 7. From germline, CDR1 is MDHEN and CDR2 SYDVKM. This CDR3 has 15 amino acids. The CDR3 loop reads CASSSSGENGETQYF. CDR3 in DNA: TGTGCCAGCAGTTCTAGCGGGGAGAACGGAGAGACCCAGTACTTC.

The V call is TRBV27, the J call TRBJ2-3; TRBD2 aligns across 10 bases. The CDR3 covers 17 residues. Germline loops: CDR1 MNHEY, CDR2 SMNVEV (reference sequence). V lost 8 bases and J lost 4; bases outside the gene matches: 15. The CDR3 DNA sequence: TGTGCCAGCGCCGGACAGACGAAACTAGCGGGGTCAGATACGCAGTATTTT. Translated: CASAGQTKLAGSDTQYF.

Comments on this clone: The sample contains more than one DNA sequence encoding this CDR3. The chain employs TRBV28 and TRBJ2-7; unclear D gene. CDR3 length: 12 amino acids. Germline V gives CDR1 MDHEN, CDR2 SYDVKM. The V and J ends lost 4 bases and 4 bases respectively, with 8 bases between them. The CDR3 nucleotides are TGTGCCAGCAGTTCCCGGAGTTACGAGCAGTACTTC. Translated, it gives CASSSRSYEQYF. The whole variable domain, remainder taken from reference TRBV28 and TRBJ2-7, is DVKVTQSSRYLVKRTGEKVFLECVQDMDHENMFWYRQDPGLGLRLIYFSYDVKMKEKGDIPEGYSVSREKKERFSLILESASTNQTSMYLCASSSRSYEQYFGPGTRLTVT.

The chain recombines TRBV28 with TRBJ2-3; 16 nucleotides align to TRBD2. Unmatched junction bases numbered 8, after V lost 4 bases and J lost 4 bases. Germline lookup yields CDR1 MDHEN and CDR2 SYDVKM. The CDR3 is 18 amino acids. The chain's CDR3 is CASSSTGTSGRASDTQYF. Here the CDR3 DNA reads TGTGCCAGCAGTTCAACCGGGACTAGCGGGAGGGCATCAGATACGCAGTATTTT. Looking up the rest from reference TRBV28 and TRBJ2-3 gives the full variable domain: DVKVTQSSRYLVKRTGEKVFLECVQDMDHENMFWYRQDPGLGLRLIYFSYDVKMKEKGDIPEGYSVSREKKERFSLILESASTNQTSMYLCASSSTGTSGRASDTQYFGPGTRLTVL.

J is TRBJ2-6 and V is TRBV6-1; perhaps TRBD1 as D (5 bases). CDR1 and CDR2 from the germline V gene are MNHNS and SASEGT. CDR3 size: 18 residues. Trimming pared 3 bases from V and 1 base from J, leaving 16 bases between. The CDR3 DNA sequence: TGTGCCAGCAGTGAGTTGGGCCCCAGGGAATCTGGGGCCAACGTCCTGACTTTC. Translating it yields CASSELGPRESGANVLTF.

In regard to this clone: Compared with germline, one end of the junction differs, possibly owing to a read error. The rearrangement joins TRBV5-6 to TRBJ2-1; D uncertain. Germline values: CDR1 SGHDT, CDR2 YYEEEE. The CDR3 extends over 13 amino acids. The DNA for the CDR3 is TGTGCCAGCAGCCCGGCGGTTCGGACCGATGGAATCTTC. Translating it yields CASSPAVRTDGIF.